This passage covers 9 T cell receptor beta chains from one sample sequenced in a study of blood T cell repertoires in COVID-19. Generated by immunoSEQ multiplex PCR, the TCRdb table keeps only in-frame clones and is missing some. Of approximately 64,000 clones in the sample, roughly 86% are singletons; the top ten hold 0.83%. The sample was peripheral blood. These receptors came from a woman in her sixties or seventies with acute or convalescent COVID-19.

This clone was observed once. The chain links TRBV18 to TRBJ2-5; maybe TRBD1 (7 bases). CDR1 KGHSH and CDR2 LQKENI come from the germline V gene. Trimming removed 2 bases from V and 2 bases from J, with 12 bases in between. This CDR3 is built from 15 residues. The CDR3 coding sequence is TGTGCCAGCTCACCAACTCCAGGGGGGCAAGAGACCCAGTACTTC. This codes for CASSPTPGGQETQYF.

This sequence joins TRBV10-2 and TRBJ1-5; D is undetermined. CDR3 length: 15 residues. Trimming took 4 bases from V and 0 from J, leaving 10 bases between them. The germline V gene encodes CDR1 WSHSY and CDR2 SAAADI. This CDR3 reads CASSGASLSNQPQHF. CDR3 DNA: TGCGCCAGCAGTGGCGCCTCCCTTAGCAATCAGCCCCAGCATTTT.

CDR3 sequence: CASSLSGRNADTQYF. The CDR3 nucleotides read TGCGCCAGCAGCCTTAGCGGGAGGAACGCAGATACGCAGTATTTT. This chain links TRBV5-1 with TRBJ2-3, with 10 bases aligning to TRBD2. J gave up 4 bases and V 4 bases, and 6 bases lay outside the gene matches. The germline CDR1 and CDR2 sequences are SGHRS and YFSETQ. The CDR3 is made up of 15 amino acids.

The CDR3 reads CASSGNRGLSGYTF. DNA for the CDR3: TGTGCCAGTAGTGGAAACAGGGGGCTTAGTGGCTACACCTTC. The gene calls are TRBV19 and TRBJ1-2; 9 nucleotides align to TRBD1. After removal of 5 bases from V and 7 bases from J, the junction contained 8 bases not matched to a gene. This CDR3 contains 14 residues. Germline lookup yields CDR1 LNHDA and CDR2 SQIVND (reference sequence).

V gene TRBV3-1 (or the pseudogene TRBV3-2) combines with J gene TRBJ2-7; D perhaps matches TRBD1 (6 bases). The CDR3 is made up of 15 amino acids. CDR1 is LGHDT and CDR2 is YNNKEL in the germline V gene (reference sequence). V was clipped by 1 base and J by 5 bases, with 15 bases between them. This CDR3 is CASSQAVLGADEQYF. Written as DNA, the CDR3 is TGTGCCAGCAGCCAAGCGGTCTTGGGGGCCGACGAGCAGTACTTC.

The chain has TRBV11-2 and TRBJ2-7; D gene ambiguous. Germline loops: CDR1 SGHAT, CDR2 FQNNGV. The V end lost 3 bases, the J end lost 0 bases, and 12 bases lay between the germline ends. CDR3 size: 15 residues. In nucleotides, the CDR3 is TGTGCCAGCAGCTTGGAACGGGTCAGCTCCTACGAGCAGTACTTC. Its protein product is CASSLERVSSYEQYF.

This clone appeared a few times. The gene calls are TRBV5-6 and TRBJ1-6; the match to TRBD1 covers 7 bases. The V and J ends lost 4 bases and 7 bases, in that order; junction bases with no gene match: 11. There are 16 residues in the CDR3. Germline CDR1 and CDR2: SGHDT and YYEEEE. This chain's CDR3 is CASSRRWTGGNSPLHF. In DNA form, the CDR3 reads TGTGCCAGCAGCCGACGATGGACAGGTGGGAATTCACCCCTCCACTTT.

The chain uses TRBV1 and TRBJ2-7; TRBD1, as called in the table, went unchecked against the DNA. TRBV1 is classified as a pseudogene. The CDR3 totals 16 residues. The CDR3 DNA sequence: TGCACCAGCAGCGGACAATCGAGGGACAGGGGCTACGAGCAGTACTTC. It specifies CTSSGQSRDRGYEQYF.

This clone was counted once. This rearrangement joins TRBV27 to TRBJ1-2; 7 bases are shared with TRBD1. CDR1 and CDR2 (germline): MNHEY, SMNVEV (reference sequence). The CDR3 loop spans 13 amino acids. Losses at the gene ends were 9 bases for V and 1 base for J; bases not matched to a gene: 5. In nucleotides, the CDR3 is TGTGCCAGTTCGACAGGGCTTAACTATGGCTACACCTTC. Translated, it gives CASSTGLNYGYTF.